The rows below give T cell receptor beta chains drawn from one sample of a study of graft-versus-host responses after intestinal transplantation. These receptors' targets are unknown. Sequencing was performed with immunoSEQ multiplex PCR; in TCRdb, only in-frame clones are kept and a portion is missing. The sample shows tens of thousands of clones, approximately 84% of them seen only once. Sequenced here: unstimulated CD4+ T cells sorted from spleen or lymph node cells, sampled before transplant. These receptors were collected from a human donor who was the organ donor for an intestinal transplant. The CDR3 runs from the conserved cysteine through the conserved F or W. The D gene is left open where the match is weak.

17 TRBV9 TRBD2 CASSPAPRGGILRELFF
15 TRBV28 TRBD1 CASSGRQGRNSPLHF
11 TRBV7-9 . CASSLTDTQYF
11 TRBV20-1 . CSALGGETQYF
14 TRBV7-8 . CASSLGPGGTEAFF
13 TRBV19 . CASSTQGSTEAFF
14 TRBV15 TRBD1 CATSGQGAAEKLFF
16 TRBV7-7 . CASSLVGGSRKETQYF
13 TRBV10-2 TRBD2 CASSGTTGRAQYF
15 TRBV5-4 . CASSSPSSVAGELFF
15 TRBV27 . CASSFFGSTNYGYTF
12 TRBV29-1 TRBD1 CSVNRGNNEQFF
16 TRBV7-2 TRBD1 CASSLEANRGQETQYF
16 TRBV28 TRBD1 CASSFVGTGREETQYF
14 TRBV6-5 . CASSYRTTYNEQFF
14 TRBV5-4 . CASSLDRSNTEAFF
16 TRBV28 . CASSSLDSSYNSPLHF
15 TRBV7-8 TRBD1 CASSGDRATTDTQYF
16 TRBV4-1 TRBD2 CASSQALAGGYNEQFF
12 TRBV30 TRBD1 CAWNRGRTEAFF
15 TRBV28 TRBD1 CASSLTGGGGGTQYF
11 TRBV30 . CAWSQENEQFF
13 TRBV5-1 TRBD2 CASSNLGGSEQFF
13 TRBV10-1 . CARTRGWDQPQHF
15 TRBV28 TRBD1 CASSFWTGSTDTQYF
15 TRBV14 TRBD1 CASSPRQGFYNEQFF
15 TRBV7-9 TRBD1 CASSSGDRLNSPLHF
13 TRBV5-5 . CASRLEAANTIYF
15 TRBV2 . CASSELSGISDTQYF
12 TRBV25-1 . CASSVDFYGYTF
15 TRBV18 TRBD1 CASSPPGTGKTEAFF
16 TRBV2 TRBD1 CASRKNRGRPDTEAFF
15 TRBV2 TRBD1 CASNMDRGPGQPQHF
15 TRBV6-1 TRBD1 CASSEAWTGGYGYTF
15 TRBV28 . CASSPPGRGLGGYTF
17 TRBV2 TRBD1 CASSGRTGGYLNTEAFF
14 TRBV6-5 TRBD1 CASSYSTGAGGYTF
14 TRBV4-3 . CASSQDGLNTEAFF
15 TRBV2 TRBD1 CASSTDRGRDEKLFF